Below, 26 T cell receptor beta chains from the same sample are listed, as sequenced in a study of control samples from healthy donors and cancer patients. Profiled with immunoSEQ multiplex PCR; TCRdb holds only in-frame clones, not every one. The sample lists roughly 370,000 clones, over 75% seen once, with 5% to 7% in the top ten. Sequencing was done on a sample of PBMCs. All receptors come from a man aged 35-49 years with head and neck cancer.

This clone came up once. This sequence joins TRBV24-1 and TRBJ1-2; the D gene is possibly TRBD1 (5 bases). V was trimmed by 3 bases and J by 5 bases, leaving 12 bases between them. In germline, CDR1 is KGHDR, CDR2 SFDVKD. CDR3 length: 14 amino acids. The chain's CDR3 is CATSDEGREYGYTF. CDR3 bases: TGTGCCACCAGTGATGAAGGCAGGGAATATGGCTACACCTTC.

The genes are TRBV10-1 and TRBJ2-5, with D perhaps assigned TRBD1 or TRBD2 (5 bases each). Germline CDR1 and CDR2: WNHNN and SYGVQD (reference sequence). Between the trimmed V and J ends, which lost 3 bases and 4 bases, there was a span of 12 bases. The CDR3 runs 14 residues. As DNA, the CDR3 is TGCGCCAGCAGTGACTCCGGGACGATAGAGACCCAGTACTTC. This codes for CASSDSGTIETQYF.

This chain connects TRBV27 to TRBJ2-5; the D gene is possibly TRBD1 (5 bases). The CDR3 extends over 14 amino acids. The V gene's germline CDR1 is MNHEY and CDR2 SMNVEV (reference sequence). V dropped 4 bases and J dropped 7 bases, with 16 bases sitting between them. The CDR3 region is CASSSLWVQGTQYF. CDR3 nucleotides: TGTGCCAGCAGTTCCCTGTGGGTCCAGGGGACCCAGTACTTC.

The rearrangement joins TRBV19 to TRBJ1-1; a weak D match, TRBD1 (6 bases). The V and J ends lost 9 bases and 3 bases respectively, with 8 bases between them. This CDR3 comprises 11 residues. CDR1 and CDR2 from the germline V gene are LNHDA and SQIVND (reference sequence). The CDR3 is CASRGYTEAFF. CDR3 sequence (DNA): TGTGCCAGCAGGGGATACACTGAAGCTTTCTTT.

The V gene is TRBV5-1, the J gene TRBJ1-1, with D unclear. Germline V gene data show CDR1 as SGHRS and CDR2 as YFSETQ. CDR3 length equals 15 residues. Trimming took 2 bases from V and 3 from J, leaving 14 bases between them. The CDR3 spells CASSLMVSRDTEAFF. The CDR3 nucleotides read TGCGCCAGCAGCTTAATGGTGTCAAGAGACACTGAAGCTTTCTTT.

This clone occurred once. The chain joins TRBV5-5 to TRBJ2-4, with 7 nucleotides matching TRBD2. After removal of 2 bases from V and 2 bases from J, the junction contained 13 bases not matched to a gene. There are 18 residues in the CDR3. The germline gives CDR1 SGHKS, CDR2 YYEKEE (reference sequence). DNA for the CDR3: TGTGCCAGCAGCTTAATATGGGGGGGAAACGTTCCCAAAAACATTCAGTACTTC. Amino acid sequence: CASSLIWGGNVPKNIQYF.

The V call is TRBV27, the J call TRBJ2-1; D not resolved. CDR1 and CDR2 from the germline V gene are MNHEY and SMNVEV (reference sequence). The CDR3 has 16 amino acids. Trimming took 0 bases from V and 7 from J, leaving 16 bases between them. This chain's CDR3 is CASSLSQVPGWNEQFF. In nucleotides, the CDR3 is TGTGCCAGCAGTTTATCTCAAGTCCCCGGTTGGAATGAGCAGTTCTTC.

The V and J genes are TRBV6-1 and TRBJ1-1; D gene uncertain. Germline V gene sequence: CDR1 MNHNS, CDR2 SASEGT. This CDR3 is 14 amino acids long. Trimming took off 3 bases at V and 2 bases at J, with 10 bases between the two ends. The CDR3 is CASSEVRGNTEAFF. The CDR3 region has the DNA TGTGCCAGCAGTGAGGTCCGGGGAAACACTGAAGCTTTCTTT.

This clone has a single count. This chain links TRBV9 with TRBJ2-2, with 14 positions matching TRBD2. After removal of 3 bases from V and 5 bases from J, the junction contained 12 bases not matched to a gene. This CDR3 region has 19 residues. Germline-derived CDR1 and CDR2 are SGDLS and YYNGEE. In DNA, the CDR3 is TGTGCCAGCAGCGCAAACACCGGGACTAGCGGGAGTTGGACCGGGGAGCTGTTTTTT. Its protein product is CASSANTGTSGSWTGELFF.

The chain combines TRBV7-3 with TRBJ2-7; maybe TRBD2 (6 bases). With 5 bases removed from V and 0 bases from J, the gap between germline ends came to 8 bases. The CDR3 sequence is 13 residues long. Germline V lookup: CDR1 SGHTA, CDR2 FQGTGA. The CDR3 DNA is TGTGCCAGCAGCACCGGGGGCTCCTACGAGCAGTACTTC. As protein: CASSTGGSYEQYF.

This clone has a single count. The V gene is TRBV6-5, the J gene TRBJ2-7; possibly TRBD1 for D (6 bases). The length of the CDR3 is 13 residues. The germline V gene encodes CDR1 MNHEY and CDR2 SVGAGI. The ends were cut back, 5 bases at V and 3 bases at J, with 11 bases in the middle. The CDR3 here is CASSRTAHYEQYF. The CDR3 DNA reads TGTGCCAGCAGTCGGACAGCACACTACGAGCAGTACTTC.

V gene TRBV12-5 combines with J gene TRBJ2-4, with TRBD1 matching over 8 bases. CDR1 LGHNT and CDR2 FRNRAP come from the germline V gene. The ends lost 2 bases at V and 7 bases at J; junction bases unmatched: 7. This CDR3 is built from 15 residues. This chain's CDR3 is CASGLSQGAGNIQYF. CDR3 nucleotide sequence: TGTGCTAGTGGTTTGAGTCAGGGGGCAGGGAACATTCAGTACTTC.

The chain recombines TRBV7-8 with TRBJ2-1, with 9 bases that match TRBD2. Losses at the gene ends were 5 bases for V and 0 bases for J; bases not matched to a gene: 2. This CDR3 spans 15 amino acids. CDR1 is SGHVS, CDR2 FQNEAQ, per germline. CDR3 DNA: TGTGCCAGCAGCCTTAGCGGGAGCTCCTACAATGAGCAGTTCTTC. This gives the protein CASSLSGSSYNEQFF.

Note on this clone: At the DNA level, this CDR3 is encoded by other sequences in the same sample as well. The chain uses TRBV6-2 or TRBV6-3 and TRBJ1-5, with TRBD1 as a possible D gene (6 bases). The CDR3 covers 15 residues. The V end lost 2 bases, the J end lost 5 bases, and 13 bases lay between the germline ends. Germline values: CDR1 MNHEY, CDR2 SVGEGT. The CDR3 nucleotides are TGTGCCAGCAGTTACGGGTGGGGGGGCGATCAGCCCCAGCATTTT. Protein product: CASSYGWGGDQPQHF.

The rearrangement links TRBV10-1 to TRBJ2-7; 7 bases map to TRBD2. Losses at the gene ends were 4 bases for V and 5 bases for J; bases not matched to a gene: 5. The germline gives CDR1 WNHNN, CDR2 SYGVQD (reference sequence). The CDR3 contains 13 residues. As DNA, the CDR3 is TGCGCCAGCAGTGGGGAGGGATTGGACGAGCAGTACTTC. This sequence encodes CASSGEGLDEQYF.

This chain links TRBV19 with TRBJ2-1; TRBD2 might be the D (6 bases). The CDR3 sequence is 15 residues long. V lost 5 bases to trimming and J lost 6 bases, with 17 bases between them. CDR1 is LNHDA and CDR2 is SQIVND in the germline V gene (reference sequence). The CDR3 nucleotides read TGTGCCAGTAGTCCAAGACTAGGCGAGAGCAATGAGCAGTTCTTC. The encoded protein is CASSPRLGESNEQFF.

Concerning this clone: Mismatch with germline at one junction end may stem from a read error. The chain employs TRBV7-7 and TRBJ2-2, with 8 positions matching TRBD1. Germline CDR1 reads SSHAT; CDR2 reads FNYEAQ (reference sequence). CDR3 length: 15 residues. CDR3 DNA sequence: TGTGCTAGCAGCCGTGGACAGGGGAACACCGGGGAGCTGTTTTTT. The encoded protein is CASSRGQGNTGELFF.

In nucleotides, the CDR3 is TGTGCCAGTAATCCGCTAGCGGGAGTCCACAATGAGCAGTTCTTC. This encodes CASNPLAGVHNEQFF. V gene TRBV19 combines with J gene TRBJ2-1, with 10 bases matching TRBD2. Germline CDR1 reads LNHDA; CDR2 reads SQIVND (reference sequence). V shed 7 bases, J shed 5 bases, and the junction held 8 bases outside the gene matches. This CDR3 contains 15 residues.

The chain is built from TRBV10-3 and TRBJ1-1; 9 positions match TRBD1. Trimming cost V 6 bases and J 4 bases; bases outside gene matches: 9. The length of the CDR3 is 15 residues. Germline values: CDR1 ENHRY, CDR2 SYGVKD. CDR3 loop: CAISSPGTGFTEAFF. The CDR3 DNA reads TGTGCCATCAGCAGTCCCGGGACAGGGTTCACTGAAGCTTTCTTT.

The CDR3 protein is CASSYGSYGYTF. The DNA for the CDR3 is TGTGCCAGCAGCTACGGGTCCTATGGCTACACCTTC. The V call is TRBV6-5, the J call TRBJ1-2; no definite D call. The CDR3 loop spans 12 amino acids. In germline, CDR1 is MNHEY, CDR2 SVGAGI. V was clipped by 6 bases and J by 4 bases, with 9 bases between them.

V is TRBV5-8 and J is TRBJ2-7; D may match TRBD1 or TRBD2 (5 bases each). With 3 bases removed from V and 9 bases from J, the gap between germline ends came to 19 bases. CDR3 size: 14 residues. CDR1 and CDR2 (germline): SGHTS, YDEGEE. CDR3 nucleotide sequence: TGTGCCAGCAGCTCCGGGGCCCTCGTGGAAGTGCAGTACTTC. Translation gives CASSSGALVEVQYF.

The J gene is TRBJ2-3, the V gene TRBV11-2; D gene unclear. The CDR3 totals 14 residues. Germline V gene data show CDR1 as SGHAT and CDR2 as FQNNGV. V lost 3 bases and J lost 3, with 10 bases in between. The CDR3 here is CASSFTVATDTQYF. DNA of the CDR3: TGTGCCAGCAGCTTCACGGTCGCTACAGATACGCAGTATTTT. Complete variable domain (other parts from reference TRBV11-2 and TRBJ2-3): EAGVAQSPRYKIIEKRQSVAFWCNPISGHATLYWYQQILGQGPKLLIQFQNNGVVDDSQLPKDRFSAERLKGVDSTLKIQPAKLEDSAVYLCASSFTVATDTQYFGPGTRLTVL.

J is TRBJ2-3 and V is TRBV3-1 (or the pseudogene TRBV3-2); no clear D. V was trimmed by 3 bases and J by 1 base, leaving 17 bases between them. Germline CDR1 reads LGHDT; CDR2 reads YNNKEL (reference sequence). CDR3 length equals 17 residues. Here the CDR3 reads CASSHPYGPEGTDTQYF. DNA for the CDR3: TGTGCCAGCAGCCATCCTTACGGTCCTGAAGGCACAGATACGCAGTATTTT.

V gene TRBV19 combines with J gene TRBJ2-7, with no clear D. Trimming stripped 8 bases from V and 0 bases from J, with 11 bases between. Germline V lookup: CDR1 LNHDA, CDR2 SQIVND (reference sequence). The CDR3 has 13 residues. The chain's CDR3 is CASSDPFSYEQYF. Written as DNA, the CDR3 is TGTGCCAGTTCGGACCCCTTCTCCTACGAGCAGTACTTC. The full variable domain, with the rest looked up from reference TRBV19 and TRBJ2-7, is DGGITQSPKYLFRKEGQNVTLSCEQNLNHDAMYWYRQDPGQGLRLIYYSQIVNDFQKGDIAEGYSVSREKKESFPLTVTSAQKNPTAFYLCASSDPFSYEQYFGPGTRLTVT.

The J gene is TRBJ2-3, the V gene TRBV27; D perhaps matches TRBD2 (6 bases). This CDR3 has 14 amino acids. Germline V CDR1 and CDR2: MNHEY, SMNVEV (reference sequence). Trimming pared 3 bases from V and 4 bases from J, leaving 11 bases between. CDR3 protein: CASSLGREADTQYF. CDR3 nucleotide sequence: TGTGCCAGCAGTTTGGGCAGGGAGGCAGATACGCAGTATTTT.

CDR3 DNA sequence: TGTGCCAGCAGCCACCTAGGGGGGCGTGAAAAACTGTTTTTT. Translated: CASSHLGGREKLFF. The chain joins TRBV3-1 (or the pseudogene TRBV3-2) to TRBJ1-4, with a tentative D call TRBD1 (6 bases). V dropped 3 bases and J dropped 7 bases, with 12 bases sitting between them. The germline V gene encodes CDR1 LGHDT and CDR2 YNNKEL (reference sequence). This CDR3 comprises 14 residues.